This T cell receptor (beta chain) was identified during a study of a mutant IDH1 vaccine in newly diagnosed glioma. Using immunoSEQ multiplex PCR, the repertoire was profiled, and TCRdb retains in-frame clones only, with some absent. Altogether about 28,000 clones are present, roughly 90% being singletons, with the ten largest covering around 18%. The CDR3 runs to 14 residues. Trimming cost V 3 bases and J 4 bases; bases outside gene matches: 4. Per germline, CDR1 MDHEN and CDR2 SYDVKM. The study's findings and limits: Changes to the top peripheral T cell clonotypes appeared unrelated to pseudoprogression.

Concerning this clone itself: Its specificity is unknown.

The time point was: week 5, during vaccination. Topical imiquimod was applied with each vaccine dose, which held 300 ug of mutant IDH1 20-mer peptide. The sequence was collected from a young man with glioma. The sample here was PBMCs, taken from a glioma patient whose treatment included an IDH1 peptide vaccine. This chain joins TRBV28 and TRBJ1-2, with 8 bases matching TRBD1. CDR3 residues: CASSFSGGSYGYTF. DNA of the CDR3: TGTGCCAGCAGTTTTTCAGGGGGCTCCTATGGCTACACCTTC.